A selection of T cell receptor beta chains follows, all from one sample in a study of cytomegalovirus exposure and HLA in healthy donors. The protocol was immunoSEQ multiplex PCR, while the TCRdb copy is restricted to in-frame clones and leaves out a portion. This table holds 220,000 or so clones. Material for sequencing was PBMCs. The receptors come from a girl between 2 and 10 years old in good health and CMV-seropositive. Both conserved end residues are part of each CDR3.

CDR3: CASSPGLAINEQFF
V: TRBV7-7
J: TRBJ2-1

CDR3: CASRRRVSGANVLTF
V: TRBV7-8
J: TRBJ2-6

CDR3: CASSPHSSYSNQPQHF
V: TRBV28
J: TRBJ1-5

CDR3: CASSLTGTTGELFF
V: TRBV7-9
J: TRBJ2-2

CDR3: CASSFLIRSLMTGVDSNQPQHF
V: TRBV28
J: TRBJ1-5

CDR3: CASSPGGQGDTEAFF
V: TRBV5-1
J: TRBJ1-1

CDR3: CASNGQGTETQYF
V: TRBV9
J: TRBJ2-5

CDR3: CASSPFAQLTPLASYNEQFF
V: TRBV5-4
J: TRBJ2-1

CDR3: CASSRRGAGTRGTDTQYF
V: TRBV2
J: TRBJ2-3

CDR3: CASSLSRGSYNEQFF
V: TRBV5-4
J: TRBJ2-1

CDR3: CASSYSAAIQETQYF
V: TRBV6-5
J: TRBJ2-5